This TCR beta chain emerged from a study of shared clonotypes between healthy human individuals. Overall study: Donors had three CD4 naive, three CD4 memory, two CD8 naive and one CD8 memory plate apiece. Whole-study results and caveats: Larger estimated richness was generally seen in naive subsets than in memory subsets.

The ends were cut back, 2 bases at V and 1 base at J, with 2 bases in the middle. The CDR3 is made up of 12 amino acids. The V gene's germline CDR1 is SGHNT and CDR2 YYREEE (reference sequence). Only CD45RO-negative cells positively selected for CCR7 counted as naive CD8 cells, so terminally differentiated effector memory CD45RA+ cells were excluded. Method: immunoSEQ multiplex PCR; TCRdb's copy keeps in-frame clones and lacks some. The repertoire holds approximately 2,000,000 clones, about 93% seen once, with more than 1.5% in the top ten. About this clone itself: Antigen specificity is unknown.

The TCR was taken from a man younger than 35 in good health. Some clones in this sample may be carry-over from other donors' samples. The source material was naive CD8+ T cells from PBMCs. This chain uses TRBV5-4 with TRBJ2-3; no reliable D call. CDR3 amino acids: CASSFRTDTQYF. As DNA, the CDR3 is TGTGCCAGCAGCTTCCGCACAGATACGCAGTATTTT.